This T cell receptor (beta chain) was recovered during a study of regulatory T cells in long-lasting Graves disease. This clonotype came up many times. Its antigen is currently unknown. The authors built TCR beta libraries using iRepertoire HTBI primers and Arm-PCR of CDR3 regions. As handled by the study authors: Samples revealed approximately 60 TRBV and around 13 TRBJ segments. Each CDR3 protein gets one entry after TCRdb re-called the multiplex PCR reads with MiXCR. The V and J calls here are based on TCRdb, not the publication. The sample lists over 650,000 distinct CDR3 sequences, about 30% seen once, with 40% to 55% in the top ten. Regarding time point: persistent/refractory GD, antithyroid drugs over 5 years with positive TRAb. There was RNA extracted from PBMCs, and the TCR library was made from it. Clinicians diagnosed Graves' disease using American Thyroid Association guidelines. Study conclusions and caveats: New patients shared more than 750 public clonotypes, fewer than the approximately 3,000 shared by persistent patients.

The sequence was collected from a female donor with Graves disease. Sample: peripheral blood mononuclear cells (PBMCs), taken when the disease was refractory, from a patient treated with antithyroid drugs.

The CDR3 nucleotides are TGCAGTGCTAATTCCGGGACAGGAGACACCGGGGAGCTGTTTTTT. This translates into CSANSGTGDTGELFF. The rearrangement links TRBV20-1 to TRBJ2-2; 8 bases agree with TRBD1. The CDR3 runs to 15 residues. V was pared by 4 bases and J by 3 bases, with 7 bases of the junction left unmatched. Germline V lookup: CDR1 DFQATT, CDR2 SNEGSKA (reference sequence).